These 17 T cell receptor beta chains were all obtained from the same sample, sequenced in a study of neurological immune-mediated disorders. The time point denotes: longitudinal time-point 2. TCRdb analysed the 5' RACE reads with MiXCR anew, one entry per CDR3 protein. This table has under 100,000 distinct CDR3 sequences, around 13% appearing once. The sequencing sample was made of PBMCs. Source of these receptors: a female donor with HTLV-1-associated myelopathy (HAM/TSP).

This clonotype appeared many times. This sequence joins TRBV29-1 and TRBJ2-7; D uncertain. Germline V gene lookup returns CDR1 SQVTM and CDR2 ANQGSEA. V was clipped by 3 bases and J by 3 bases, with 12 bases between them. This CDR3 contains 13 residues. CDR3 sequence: CSVDVQLIYEQYF. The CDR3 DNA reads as TGCAGCGTTGATGTACAGCTTATCTACGAGCAGTACTTC.

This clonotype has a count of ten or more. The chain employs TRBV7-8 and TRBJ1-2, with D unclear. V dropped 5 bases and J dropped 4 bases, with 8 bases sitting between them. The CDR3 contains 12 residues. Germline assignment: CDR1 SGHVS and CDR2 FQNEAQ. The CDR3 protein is CASSQSAYGYTF. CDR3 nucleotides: TGTGCCAGCAGCCAAAGTGCCTATGGCTACACCTTC. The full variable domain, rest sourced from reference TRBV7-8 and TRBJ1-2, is GAGVSQSPRYKVAKRGQDVALRCDPISGHVSLFWYQQALGQGPEFLTYFQNEAQLDKSGLPSDRFFAERPEGSVSTLKIQRTQQEDSAVYLCASSQSAYGYTFGSGTRLTVV.

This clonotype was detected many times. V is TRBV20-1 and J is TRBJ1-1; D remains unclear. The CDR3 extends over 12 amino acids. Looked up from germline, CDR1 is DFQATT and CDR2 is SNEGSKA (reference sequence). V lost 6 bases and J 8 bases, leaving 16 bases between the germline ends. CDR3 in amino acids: CSAKGGSDEAFF. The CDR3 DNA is TGCAGTGCCAAAGGAGGCTCAGACGAAGCTTTCTTT.

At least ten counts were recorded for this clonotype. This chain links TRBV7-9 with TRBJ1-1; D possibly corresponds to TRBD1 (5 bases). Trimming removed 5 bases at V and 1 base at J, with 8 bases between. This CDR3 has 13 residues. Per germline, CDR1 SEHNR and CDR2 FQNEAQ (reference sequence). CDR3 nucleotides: TGTGCCAGCAGCCGCACAGGGAACACTGAAGCTTTCTTT. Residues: CASSRTGNTEAFF.

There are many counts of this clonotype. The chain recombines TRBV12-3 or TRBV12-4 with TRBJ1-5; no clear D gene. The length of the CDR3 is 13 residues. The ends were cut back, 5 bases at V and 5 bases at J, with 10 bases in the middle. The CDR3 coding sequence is TGTGCCAGCAGTGACCAAGCTTATCAGCCCCAGCATTTT. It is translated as CASSDQAYQPQHF.

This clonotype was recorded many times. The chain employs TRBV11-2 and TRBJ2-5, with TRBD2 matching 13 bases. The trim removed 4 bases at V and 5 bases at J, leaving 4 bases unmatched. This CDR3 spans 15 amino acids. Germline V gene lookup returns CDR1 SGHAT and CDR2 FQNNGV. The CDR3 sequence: CASSSVTSGGETQYF. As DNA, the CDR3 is TGTGCCAGCAGCTCGGTGACTAGCGGGGGGGAGACCCAGTACTTC.

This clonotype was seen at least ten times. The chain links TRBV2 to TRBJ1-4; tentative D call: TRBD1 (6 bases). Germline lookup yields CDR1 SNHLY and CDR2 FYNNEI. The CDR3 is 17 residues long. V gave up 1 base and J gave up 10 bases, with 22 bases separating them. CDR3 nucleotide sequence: TGTGCCAGCAGTGAAGGGCGGGGACAATCACCCAGCCGAAAACTGTTTTTT. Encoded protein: CASSEGRGQSPSRKLFF.

The CDR3 sequence is CASTKGGFYNEQFF. CDR3 nucleotide sequence: TGTGCCAGCACCAAAGGGGGCTTCTACAATGAGCAGTTCTTC. This chain links TRBV6-5 with TRBJ2-1; TRBD1 matches at 7 bases. CDR1 MNHEY and CDR2 SVGAGI come from the germline V gene. The CDR3 is made up of 14 amino acids. Losses at the gene ends were 7 bases for V and 3 bases for J; bases not matched to a gene: 6.

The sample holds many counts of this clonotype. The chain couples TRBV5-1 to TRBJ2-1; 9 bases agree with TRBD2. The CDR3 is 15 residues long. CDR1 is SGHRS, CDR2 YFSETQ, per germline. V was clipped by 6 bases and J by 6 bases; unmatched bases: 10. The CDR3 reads CASTTGTSKSNEQFF. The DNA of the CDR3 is TGCGCCAGCACAACCGGGACTAGCAAGAGCAATGAGCAGTTCTTC.

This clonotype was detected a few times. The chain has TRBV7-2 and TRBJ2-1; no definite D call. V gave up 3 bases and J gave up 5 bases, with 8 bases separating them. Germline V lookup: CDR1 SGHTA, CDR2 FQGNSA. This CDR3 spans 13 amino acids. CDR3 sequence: CASSLAPNNEQFF. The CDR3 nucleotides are TGTGCCAGCAGCTTGGCCCCGAACAATGAGCAGTTCTTC.

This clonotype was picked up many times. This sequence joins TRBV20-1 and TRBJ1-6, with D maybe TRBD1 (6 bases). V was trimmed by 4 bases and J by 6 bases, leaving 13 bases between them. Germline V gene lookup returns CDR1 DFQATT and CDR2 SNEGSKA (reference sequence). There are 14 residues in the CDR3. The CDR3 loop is CSAKFAGANSPLHF. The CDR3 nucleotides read TGCAGTGCTAAGTTTGCAGGGGCTAATTCACCCCTCCACTTT.

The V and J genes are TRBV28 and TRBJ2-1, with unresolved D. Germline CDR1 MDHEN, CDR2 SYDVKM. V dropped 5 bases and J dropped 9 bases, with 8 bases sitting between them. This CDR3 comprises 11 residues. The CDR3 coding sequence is TGTGCCAGCAGTATAAACTTTGAGCAGTTCTTC. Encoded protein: CASSINFEQFF.

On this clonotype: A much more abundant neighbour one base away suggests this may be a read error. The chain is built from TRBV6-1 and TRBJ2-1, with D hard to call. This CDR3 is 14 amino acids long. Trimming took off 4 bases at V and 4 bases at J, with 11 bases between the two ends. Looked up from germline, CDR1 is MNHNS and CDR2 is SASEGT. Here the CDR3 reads CASSGSTRYNEQFF. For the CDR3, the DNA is TGTGCCAGCAGTGGATCCACACGTTACAATGAGCAGTTCTTC.

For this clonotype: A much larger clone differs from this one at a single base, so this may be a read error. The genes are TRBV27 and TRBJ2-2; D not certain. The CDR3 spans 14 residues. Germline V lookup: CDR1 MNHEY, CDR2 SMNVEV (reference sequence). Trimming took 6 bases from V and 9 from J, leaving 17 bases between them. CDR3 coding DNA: TGTGCCAGCAGATCTGGACGGACGACCAGGGAGCTGTTTTTT. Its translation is CASRSGRTTRELFF.

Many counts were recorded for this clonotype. The CDR3 sequence is CASSSNSWTSGFNEQFF. CDR3 DNA sequence: TGTGCCAGCAGCTCCAATTCTTGGACTAGCGGGTTTAATGAGCAGTTCTTC. The V call is TRBV7-2, the J call TRBJ2-1, with 11 nucleotides matching TRBD2. V was clipped by 4 bases and J by 7 bases; unmatched bases: 12. This CDR3 has 17 amino acids. The V gene's germline CDR1 is SGHTA and CDR2 FQGNSA.

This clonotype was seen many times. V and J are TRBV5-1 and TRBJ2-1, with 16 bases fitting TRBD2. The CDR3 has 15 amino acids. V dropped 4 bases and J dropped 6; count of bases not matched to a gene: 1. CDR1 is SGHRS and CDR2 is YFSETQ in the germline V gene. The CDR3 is CASSGTSGGGNEQFF. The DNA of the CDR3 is TGCGCCAGCAGCGGGACTAGCGGGGGGGGCAATGAGCAGTTCTTC.

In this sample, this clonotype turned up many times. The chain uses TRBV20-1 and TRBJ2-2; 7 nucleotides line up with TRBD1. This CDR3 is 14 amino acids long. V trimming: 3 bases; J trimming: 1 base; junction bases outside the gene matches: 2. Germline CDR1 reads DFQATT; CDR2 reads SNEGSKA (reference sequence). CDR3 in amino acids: CSASGQVNTGELFF. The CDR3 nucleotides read TGCAGTGCTAGTGGACAGGTGAACACCGGGGAGCTGTTTTTT.